Presented here are 28 T cell receptor beta chains from one specimen sequenced in a study of cytomegalovirus exposure and HLA in healthy donors (dated by TCRdb to the late 2010s). Libraries were prepared through the immunoSEQ multiplex PCR assay. For the multiplex PCR, a mixture combining 60 forward primers for TCR Vbeta segments and 13 reverse primers for TCR Jbeta segments was used. This immuneACCESS table, as held by TCRdb, lists in-frame sequences with V and J called but not all clones. Of the missing ones, under half trace to an unresolved V gene in checked studies; the others have no known cause. The sample's own table lists about 130,000 clones. Under 2.5% of the sample is held by the ten biggest clonotypes. The sequenced sample was PBMCs. Receptors originate from a man aged 35 to 55 in good health and CMV-seronegative.

The chain recombines TRBV5-1 with TRBJ2-7, with no clear D. The CDR3 totals 14 residues. V gave up 4 bases and J gave up 1 base, with 12 bases separating them. Looked up from germline, CDR1 is SGHRS and CDR2 is YFSETQ. CDR3 amino acids: CASSPGFGSYEQYF. CDR3 sequence (DNA): TGCGCCAGCAGCCCGGGTTTTGGATCCTACGAGCAGTACTTC.

The chain recombines TRBV6-1 with TRBJ2-2, with TRBD2 matching over 9 bases. J lost 7 bases, V lost 1 base, and 10 bases had no gene match. The CDR3 covers 17 residues. The germline V gene encodes CDR1 MNHNS and CDR2 SASEGT. CDR3 sequence reads: CASSEVRASGKNGELFF. Written as DNA, the CDR3 is TGTGCCAGCAGTGAAGTAAGAGCTAGCGGGAAAAACGGGGAGCTGTTTTTT.

The rearrangement joins TRBV4-3 to TRBJ2-1; 15 nucleotides agree with TRBD2. Trimming removed 0 bases from V and 8 bases from J; junction bases left unmatched: 5. The CDR3 has 17 residues. Germline V gives CDR1 LGHNA, CDR2 YSLEER. CDR3 bases: TGCGCCAGCAGCCAAGAACACGGACTAGCGGGAGGGTATGAGCAGTTCTTC. This gives the protein CASSQEHGLAGGYEQFF.

V is TRBV5-4 and J is TRBJ2-6; 7 bases map to TRBD1. This CDR3 region has 16 residues. Trimming at V came to 2 bases and at J to 2 bases, leaving 4 bases not matched to a gene. The V gene's germline CDR1 is SGHNT and CDR2 YYREEE (reference sequence). CDR3 loop: CASSLQGSPGANVLTF. In DNA form, the CDR3 reads TGTGCCAGCAGCTTACAGGGGTCCCCTGGGGCCAACGTCCTGACTTTC.

V usage is TRBV19 and J usage is TRBJ1-3; the D is unclear. Looked up from germline, CDR1 is LNHDA and CDR2 is SQIVND (reference sequence). This CDR3 is built from 16 residues. The ends were cut back, 5 bases at V and 0 bases at J, with 14 bases in the middle. The CDR3 loop is CASSPGNFPSGNTIYF. CDR3 DNA: TGTGCCAGTAGTCCCGGTAATTTCCCCTCTGGAAACACCATATATTTT. Filled out from reference TRBV19 and TRBJ1-3, the complete variable domain reads DGGITQSPKYLFRKEGQNVTLSCEQNLNHDAMYWYRQDPGQGLRLIYYSQIVNDFQKGDIAEGYSVSREKKESFPLTVTSAQKNPTAFYLCASSPGNFPSGNTIYFGEGSWLTVV.

The V call is TRBV30, the J call TRBJ1-1; TRBD1 is a possible D gene (5 bases). V dropped 1 base and J dropped 1 base, with 13 bases sitting between them. The CDR3 is 15 residues long. The germline CDR1 and CDR2 sequences are GTSNPN and SVGIG (reference sequence). The CDR3 here is CAWSAQQATNTEAFF. The CDR3 DNA is TGTGCCTGGAGTGCCCAACAGGCCACGAACACTGAAGCTTTCTTT.

This chain connects TRBV7-8 to TRBJ2-3, with D possibly being TRBD2 (5 bases). Germline V gene data show CDR1 as SGHVS and CDR2 as FQNEAQ. This CDR3 is built from 17 residues. V was trimmed by 1 base and J by 1 base, leaving 15 bases between them. CDR3: CASSLGGGLARTDTQYF. The CDR3, as DNA: TGTGCCAGCAGCTTAGGAGGTGGATTAGCGCGCACAGATACGCAGTATTTT.

This chain links TRBV4-3 with TRBJ1-4; D is perhaps TRBD1 (5 bases). V gave up 3 bases and J gave up 3 bases, with 11 bases separating them. This CDR3 region has 15 residues. The V gene's germline CDR1 is LGHNA and CDR2 YSLEER. The CDR3 DNA is TGCGCCAGCAGCCAGCAGGGATCCCCTAATGAAAAACTGTTTTTT. It translates to CASSQQGSPNEKLFF.

The chain carries TRBV5-1 and TRBJ2-1; 9 bases fit TRBD2. CDR3 length equals 16 residues. Trimming at V came to 0 bases and at J to 6 bases, leaving 7 bases not matched to a gene. CDR1 is SGHRS, CDR2 YFSETQ, per germline. The CDR3 nucleotides are TGCGCCAGCAGCTTGGGCGGAGCGGGAGGTGGCAATGAGCAGTTCTTC. It codes for CASSLGGAGGGNEQFF.

The chain combines TRBV7-6 with TRBJ2-7; TRBD2 aligns across 10 bases. The CDR3 is 18 amino acids. V shed 1 base, J shed 0 bases, and the junction held 9 bases outside the gene matches. Germline V gene sequence: CDR1 SGHVS, CDR2 FNYEAQ. The CDR3 coding sequence is TGTGCCAGCAGCTTAGTTGGTAGCGGGAGGAACCGCTCCTACGAGCAGTACTTC. This gives the protein CASSLVGSGRNRSYEQYF.

V and J are TRBV10-3 and TRBJ2-7; D remains ambiguous. V was shortened by 6 bases and J by 2 bases, with 17 bases between the two germline ends. CDR1 ENHRY and CDR2 SYGVKD come from the germline V gene. This CDR3 is built from 15 residues. The CDR3 sequence is CAIRPGVSNAYEQYF. CDR3 sequence (DNA): TGTGCCATCAGGCCCGGAGTCTCCAATGCCTACGAGCAGTACTTC.

V usage is TRBV19 and J usage is TRBJ2-4; D is possibly TRBD2 (5 bases). This CDR3 spans 17 amino acids. The germline gives CDR1 LNHDA, CDR2 SQIVND (reference sequence). V was clipped by 5 bases and J by 3 bases, with 20 bases between them. CDR3 region: CASSSYDSPGGKNIQYF. CDR3 DNA sequence: TGTGCCAGTAGTTCCTACGACTCACCCGGAGGCAAAAACATTCAGTACTTC.

The V and J genes are TRBV28 and TRBJ1-1; weak D call: TRBD1 (5 bases). The CDR3 consists of 12 residues. V gave up 6 bases and J gave up 8 bases, with 13 bases separating them. Germline CDR1 and CDR2: MDHEN and SYDVKM. The CDR3 sequence: CASRGRQGEAFF. In DNA, the CDR3 is TGTGCCAGCAGGGGTAGGCAGGGCGAAGCTTTCTTT.

V usage is TRBV19 and J usage is TRBJ1-5, with 8 bases matching TRBD1. This CDR3 contains 15 residues. The germline V gene encodes CDR1 LNHDA and CDR2 SQIVND (reference sequence). Losses at the gene ends were 4 bases for V and 7 bases for J; bases not matched to a gene: 9. The CDR3 spells CASSTKTGGGQPQHF. For the CDR3, the DNA is TGTGCCAGTAGTACCAAAACAGGGGGAGGACAGCCCCAGCATTTT.

This sequence joins TRBV29-1 and TRBJ2-1; possible D gene TRBD2, 6 bases. The CDR3 sequence is 13 residues long. Germline lookup yields CDR1 SQVTM and CDR2 ANQGSEA. The V and J ends lost 0 bases and 10 bases respectively, with 13 bases between them. The chain's CDR3 is CSVEDRSGGEQFF. Here the CDR3 DNA reads TGCAGCGTTGAAGATCGTTCCGGGGGAGAGCAGTTCTTC.

The gene calls are TRBV25-1 and TRBJ2-1; 7 positions agree with TRBD2. Per germline, CDR1 MGHDK and CDR2 SYGVNS. CDR3 length: 15 residues. V was pared by 4 bases and J by 3 bases, with 6 bases of the junction left unmatched. CDR3 sequence: CASSGGEGYYNEQFF. The CDR3 bases are TGTGCCAGCAGTGGGGGGGAGGGGTACTACAATGAGCAGTTCTTC.

The chain has TRBV5-1 and TRBJ1-4; D ambiguous. V was shortened by 0 bases and J by 13 bases, with 7 bases between the two germline ends. Germline CDR1 reads SGHRS; CDR2 reads YFSETQ. This CDR3 is 11 amino acids long. The CDR3 sequence is CASSLGVGLFF. DNA of the CDR3: TGCGCCAGCAGCTTGGGAGTTGGACTGTTTTTT.

V gene TRBV30 combines with J gene TRBJ2-1; D ambiguous. V gave up 5 bases and J gave up 9 bases, with 17 bases separating them. Germline values: CDR1 GTSNPN, CDR2 SVGIG (reference sequence). This CDR3 region has 13 residues. CDR3 bases: TGTGCCTGGGCTGGGCTAATGGGCGCTGAGCAGTTCTTC. Translation: CAWAGLMGAEQFF.

This chain joins TRBV7-3 and TRBJ2-4; TRBD1 agrees at 8 bases. CDR1 SGHTA and CDR2 FQGTGA come from the germline V gene. V was clipped by 1 base and J by 4 bases; unmatched bases: 6. CDR3 size: 16 residues. CDR3 residues: CASSLMNRDRKNIQYF. For the CDR3, the DNA is TGTGCCAGCAGCTTAATGAACCGGGACAGGAAAAACATTCAGTACTTC.

The chain employs TRBV25-1 and TRBJ1-4; D call uncertain. Trimming shortened V by 2 bases and J by 0 bases, and 4 bases separated the two germline ends. The CDR3 loop spans 14 amino acids. Germline CDR1 is MGHDK and CDR2 is SYGVNS. The CDR3 sequence: CASSELTTNEKLFF. CDR3 DNA sequence: TGTGCCAGCAGTGAACTAACAACTAATGAAAAACTGTTTTTT.

This rearrangement joins TRBV9 to TRBJ2-1; 13 nucleotides agree with TRBD2. The CDR3 runs 15 residues. Germline lookup yields CDR1 SGDLS and CDR2 YYNGEE. Germline trimming cut 7 bases from V and 10 bases from J; bases unmatched to any gene: 11. CDR3 in amino acids: CASQGGLAGVGEQFF. The CDR3 region has the DNA TGTGCCAGCCAAGGTGGACTAGCGGGAGTTGGCGAGCAGTTCTTC.

This sequence joins TRBV5-8 and TRBJ2-1; 9 bases map to TRBD2. J gave up 10 bases and V 4 bases, and 15 bases lay outside the gene matches. CDR1 SGHTS and CDR2 YDEGEE come from the germline V gene. CDR3 length: 16 residues. DNA for the CDR3: TGTGCCAGCAGCGCTCCGGGACTAGCTCGGAAACAGGAGCAGTTCTTC. Its protein product is CASSAPGLARKQEQFF. Full variable domain (rest looked up from reference TRBV5-8 and TRBJ2-1): EAGVTQSPTHLIKTRGQQATLRCSPISGHTSVYWYQQALGLGLQFLLWYDEGEERNRGNFPPRFSGRQFPNYSSELNVNALELEDSALYLCASSAPGLARKQEQFFGPGTRLTVL.

The V gene is TRBV10-1, the J gene TRBJ2-7; tentative D call: TRBD2 (5 bases). The V and J ends lost 6 bases and 2 bases respectively, with 20 bases between them. Germline-derived CDR1 and CDR2 are WNHNN and SYGVQD (reference sequence). This CDR3 comprises 16 residues. The CDR3 protein is CASSPLGGQTTYEQYF. As DNA, the CDR3 is TGCGCCAGCAGCCCCCTCGGCGGGCAGACCACCTACGAGCAGTACTTC.

This chain connects TRBV5-1 to TRBJ2-5, with 7 bases that match TRBD1. J was trimmed by 2 bases and V by 2 bases; bases with no gene match: 9. The CDR3 covers 16 residues. Germline V gives CDR1 SGHRS, CDR2 YFSETQ. CDR3 nucleotides: TGCGCCAGCAGCTTTACCGGGACAGCCTTTCAAGAGACCCAGTACTTC. Its translation: CASSFTGTAFQETQYF.

The CDR3 bases are TGTGCCAGCAGCCCAAGGGGAGGGAGGCAAGAGACCCAGTACTTC. Translating it yields CASSPRGGRQETQYF. The V gene is TRBV5-4, the J gene TRBJ2-5; 7 bases fit TRBD2. The CDR3 consists of 15 residues. The germline V gene encodes CDR1 SGHNT and CDR2 YYREEE (reference sequence). Trimming at V came to 4 bases and at J to 2 bases, leaving 8 bases not matched to a gene.

V and J are TRBV9 and TRBJ2-1, with TRBD2 matching 9 bases. The CDR3 is made up of 15 amino acids. The V gene's germline CDR1 is SGDLS and CDR2 YYNGEE. V shed 3 bases, J shed 3 bases, and the junction held 4 bases outside the gene matches. The chain's CDR3 is CASSASGNNYNEQFF. CDR3 coding DNA: TGTGCCAGCAGCGCTAGCGGGAATAACTACAATGAGCAGTTCTTC.

The CDR3 loop is CASSHQRQYSGNTIYF. CDR3 DNA sequence: TGTGCCAGCAGCCACCAGCGCCAATACTCTGGAAACACCATATATTTT. The rearrangement uses TRBV7-9 and TRBJ1-3, with D unclear. The germline V gene has CDR1 SEHNR and CDR2 FQNEAQ (reference sequence). V was pared by 5 bases and J by 0 bases, with 14 bases between. The CDR3 is 16 residues long.

The chain combines TRBV29-1 with TRBJ1-2; TRBD1 agrees at 12 bases. The J segment lost 2 bases and the V segment lost 7 bases, leaving 5 bases of the junction unmatched. This CDR3 contains 14 residues. The V gene's germline CDR1 is SQVTM and CDR2 ANQGSEA. The CDR3: CSATGTGGNYGYTF. The CDR3 coding sequence is TGCAGCGCCACCGGGACAGGGGGCAACTATGGCTACACCTTC.